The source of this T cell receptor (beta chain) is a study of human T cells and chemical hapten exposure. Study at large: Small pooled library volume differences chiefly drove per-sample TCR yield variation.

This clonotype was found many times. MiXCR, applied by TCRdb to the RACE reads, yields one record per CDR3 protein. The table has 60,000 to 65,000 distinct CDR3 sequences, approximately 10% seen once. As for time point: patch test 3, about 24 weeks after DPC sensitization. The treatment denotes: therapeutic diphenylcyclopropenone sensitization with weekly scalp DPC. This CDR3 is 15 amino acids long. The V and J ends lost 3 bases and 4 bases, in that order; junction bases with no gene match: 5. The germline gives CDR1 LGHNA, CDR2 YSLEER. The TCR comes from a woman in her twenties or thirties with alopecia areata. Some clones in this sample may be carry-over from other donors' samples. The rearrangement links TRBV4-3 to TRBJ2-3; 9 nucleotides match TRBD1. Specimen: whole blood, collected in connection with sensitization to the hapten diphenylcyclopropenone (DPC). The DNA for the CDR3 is TGCGCCAGCAGCCAGGGACAGGGTAGGGCAGATACGCAGTATTTT. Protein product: CASSQGQGRADTQYF.